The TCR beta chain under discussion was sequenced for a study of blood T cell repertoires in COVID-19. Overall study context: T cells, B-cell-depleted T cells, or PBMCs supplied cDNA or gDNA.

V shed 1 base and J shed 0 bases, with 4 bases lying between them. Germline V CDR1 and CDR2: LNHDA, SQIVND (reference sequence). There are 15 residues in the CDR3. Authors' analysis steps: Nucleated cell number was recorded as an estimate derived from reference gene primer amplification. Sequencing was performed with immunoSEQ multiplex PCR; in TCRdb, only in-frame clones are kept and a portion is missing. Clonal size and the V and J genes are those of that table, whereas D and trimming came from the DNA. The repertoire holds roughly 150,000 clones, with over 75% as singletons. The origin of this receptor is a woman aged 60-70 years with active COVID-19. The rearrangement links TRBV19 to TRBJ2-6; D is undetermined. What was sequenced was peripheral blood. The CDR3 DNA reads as TGTGCCAGTAGTATAGGCAGCTCTGGGGCCAACGTCCTGACTTTC. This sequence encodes CASSIGSSGANVLTF.